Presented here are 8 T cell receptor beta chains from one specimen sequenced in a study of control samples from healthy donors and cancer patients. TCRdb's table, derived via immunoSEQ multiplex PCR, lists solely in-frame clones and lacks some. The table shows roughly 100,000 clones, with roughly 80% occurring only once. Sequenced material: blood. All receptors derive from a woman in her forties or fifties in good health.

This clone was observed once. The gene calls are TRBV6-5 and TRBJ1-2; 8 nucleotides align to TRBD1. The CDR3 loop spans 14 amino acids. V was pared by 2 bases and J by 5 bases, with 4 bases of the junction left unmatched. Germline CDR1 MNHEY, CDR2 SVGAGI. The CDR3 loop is CASSYQGAIYGYTF. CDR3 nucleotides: TGTGCCAGCAGTTACCAGGGGGCCATTTATGGCTACACCTTC.

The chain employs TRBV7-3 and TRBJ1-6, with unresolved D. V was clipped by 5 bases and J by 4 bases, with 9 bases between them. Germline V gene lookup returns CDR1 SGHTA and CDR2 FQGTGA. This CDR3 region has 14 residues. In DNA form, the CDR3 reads TGTGCCAGCAGCAAGGACGGTTATAATTCACCCCTCCACTTT. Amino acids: CASSKDGYNSPLHF.

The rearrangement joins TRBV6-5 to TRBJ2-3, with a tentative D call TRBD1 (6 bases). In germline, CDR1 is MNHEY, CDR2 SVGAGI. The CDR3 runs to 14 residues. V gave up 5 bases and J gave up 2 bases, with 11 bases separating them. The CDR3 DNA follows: TGTGCCAGCAGTCCGGGACAAAACACAGATACGCAGTATTTT. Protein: CASSPGQNTDTQYF.

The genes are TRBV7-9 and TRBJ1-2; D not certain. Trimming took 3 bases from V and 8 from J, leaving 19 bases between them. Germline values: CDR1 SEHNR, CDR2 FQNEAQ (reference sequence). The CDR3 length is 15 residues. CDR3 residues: CASSLDGPRSDGYTF. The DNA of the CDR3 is TGTGCCAGCAGCTTGGATGGACCCCGGTCGGACGGCTACACCTTC.

The CDR3 coding sequence is TGTGCCAGCTCACCGACCCCCCAGAACGAGCAGTACTTC. This gives the protein CASSPTPQNEQYF. V usage is TRBV18 and J usage is TRBJ2-7; D is uncertain. V lost 3 bases and J lost 5, with 11 bases in between. The CDR3 spans 13 residues. Germline values: CDR1 KGHSH, CDR2 LQKENI.

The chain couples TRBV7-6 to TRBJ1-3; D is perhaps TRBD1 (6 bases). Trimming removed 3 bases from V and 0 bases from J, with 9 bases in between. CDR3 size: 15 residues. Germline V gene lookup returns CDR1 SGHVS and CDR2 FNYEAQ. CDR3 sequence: CASSLDSHSGNTIYF. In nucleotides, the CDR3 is TGTGCCAGCAGCTTGGACAGTCACTCTGGAAACACCATATATTTT.

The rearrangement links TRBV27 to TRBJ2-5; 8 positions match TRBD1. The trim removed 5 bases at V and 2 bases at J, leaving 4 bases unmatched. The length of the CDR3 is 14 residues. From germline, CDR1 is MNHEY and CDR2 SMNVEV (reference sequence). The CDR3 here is CASSPWTGQETQYF. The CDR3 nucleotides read TGTGCCAGCAGTCCTTGGACAGGGCAAGAGACCCAGTACTTC.

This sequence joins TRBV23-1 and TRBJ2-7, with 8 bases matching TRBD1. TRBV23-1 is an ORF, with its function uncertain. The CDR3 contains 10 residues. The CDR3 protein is CTWTGPEQYF. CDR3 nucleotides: TGCACTTGGACAGGGCCCGAGCAGTACTTC.